Described below is a single T cell receptor (beta chain) sequence and its context. The clone's antigen remains unknown. No much larger clone exists at a distance of one base, and base qualities are not known. This entry belongs to a study of shared clonotypes between healthy human individuals (dated by TCRdb to between 2020 and 2021). Study-wide context: Three men and two women, aged 18 to 49 years, made up the cohort. For each donor, three plates each were used for CD4 naive and CD4 memory, two plates were used for CD8 naive, and one plate was used for CD8 memory. The study deeply sequenced blood TCR repertoires of about 5 healthy adults to estimate repertoire size and the extent of clonotype sharing between individuals. Different laboratories and diverse techniques were used to prepare libraries and sequence TCR repertoires, to increase sequencing depth and limit assay-specific biases. Each donor's leukapheresis produced roughly between roughly 0.94 and 9.5 billion PBMCs.

TCR CDR3 regions were amplified from genomic DNA by multiplex PCR using the deep immunoSEQ assay. Genomic DNA extracted from each cell subset was distributed evenly over all wells of several immunoSEQ 96-well plates, and each plate served as one replicate. Each replicate PCR for sorted subsets received approximately 220 ng genomic DNA, equal to roughly 29,000 T cell genomes. Purified libraries were measured with a Qubit 3.0 fluorometer, size-checked on a Bioanalyzer 2100, and measured again with the KAPA Library Quantification kit. Each immunoSEQ 96-well plate was sequenced on its own single-read 150-cycle Illumina NextSeq 550 flow cell. Per the source publication's procedure: Because the immunoSEQ output held only junctional sequences and lacked quality scores, the filtering could not match the filtering applied to full-length reads. To assign V/J genes and CDR3, sequences were annotated against IMGT germline references using PyIR, a Python wrapper for IgBLAST v1.9. Any read was removed if the V/J assignment was weak (E-value above 1e-6), the CDR3 was missing, or the read contained stop codons, out-of-frame junctions, or ambiguous translated residues. A V3J clonotype was defined by an identical inferred V gene, J gene, and CDR3 amino acid sequence. The percentage overlap between two repertoires was calculated by dividing the number of shared unique clonotypes by the size of the smaller repertoire. Repertoire richness was assessed with RTK rarefaction, the Chao1 estimator, and Recon v2.1 estimates of unobserved clonotypes. For all TCRbeta clonotypes obtained by the gDNA method from a few donors, generation probabilities were computed with OLGA. Drawn from immuneACCESS, this table holds only the in-frame rearrangements with V and J called that TCRdb kept. Clones are partly lost; checked studies trace under half to an unresolved V gene and leave the rest unexplained. V and J calls plus clone size are reproduced from that table; the DNA served to infer D and trimming. For this sample there are millions of clones; 85% to 95% appear just once. Together, the top ten hold about 1.1% of the sample.

Results and caveats for the whole study, not just this receptor: Rarefaction of sorted-subset datasets indicated incomplete sequencing despite the large sequencing depth. Based on pairwise subsampling, the degree of clonotype sharing among donors was expected to be affected by sequencing depth. Naive subsets generally had larger estimated clonotype richness than memory subsets did. Sharing across a few donors was observed for about 5% of naive CD4, around 3.5% of naive CD8, 2% to 2.5% of memory CD4, and roughly 0.4% of memory CD8 clonotypes. Sampling was restricted to blood, and TCR repertoires in tissues likely differ from the TCR repertoires found in blood. Because the study included a small number of donors, the genetic and exposure-history diversity represented was limited. Higher generation probabilities were observed for clonotypes shared by all four sorted-subset donors than for non-shared clonotypes.

Taken from cysteine to phenylalanine, the CDR3 has 14 residues. The retained sequence is limited to the CDR3, 42 bases, with the frame set at the first base. Relative to germline, V is missing 2 bases and J is missing 6 bases, with 4 bases of the junction outside any gene match. CDR1 and CDR2, per the germline V gene, are MNHEY and SVGAGI. CD8 naive samples consisted of CD45RO-negative cells that were positively selected for CCR7, yielding a CD45RA+CCR7+ population without TemRA cells. Donors were healthy HIV-negative adults with no recently reported acute infections or vaccinations. Every donor was a Caucasian adult living in Nashville, Tennessee, USA. Blood was collected by leukapheresis, and PBMCs were isolated by Ficoll-Histopaque density gradient centrifugation and then cryopreserved in liquid nitrogen vapor phase. Purity and quantity of every magnetically sorted T cell population were checked by analytical flow cytometry. Genomic DNA was isolated from every sorted fraction and measured by UV absorbance on a Nanodrop 2000c.

The receptor's source is a man younger than 35 in good health. The rearranged segments are TRBV6-5 and TRBJ2-7; 10 bases in the junction line up with TRBD2. Sequenced: naive CD8+ T cells sorted from blood. The intended sense of this specimen's cell subset or site label: CD45RA+CCR7+. The CDR3 reads CASSYQLAGSEQYF. The sequenced DNA is TGTGCCAGCAGTTACCAACTAGCGGGAAGCGAGCAGTACTTC.